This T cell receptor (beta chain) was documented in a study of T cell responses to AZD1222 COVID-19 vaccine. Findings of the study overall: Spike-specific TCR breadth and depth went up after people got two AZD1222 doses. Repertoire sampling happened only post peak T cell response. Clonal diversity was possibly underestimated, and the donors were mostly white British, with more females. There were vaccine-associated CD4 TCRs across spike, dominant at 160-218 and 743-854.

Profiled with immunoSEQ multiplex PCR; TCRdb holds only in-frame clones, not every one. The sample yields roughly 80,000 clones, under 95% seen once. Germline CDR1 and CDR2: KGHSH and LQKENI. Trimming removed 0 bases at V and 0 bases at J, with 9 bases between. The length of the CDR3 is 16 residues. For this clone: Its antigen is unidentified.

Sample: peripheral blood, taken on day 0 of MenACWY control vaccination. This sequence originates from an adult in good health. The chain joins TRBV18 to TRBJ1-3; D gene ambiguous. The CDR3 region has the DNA TGTGCCAGCTCACCACCGAGGCAGACCTCTGGAAACACCATATATTTT. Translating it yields CASSPPRQTSGNTIYF.